This T cell receptor beta chain was identified in a study of blood T cell repertoires in COVID-19. Whole-study context: Material from acute and convalescent COVID-19 was sourced from the United States, Italy and Spain. PBMCs, B-cell-depleted T cells, or T cells provided the cDNA or gDNA that made up the material.

Trimming took 6 bases from V and 6 from J; bases not matched to a gene: 9. The CDR3 has 17 residues. Germline V lookup: CDR1 WSHSY, CDR2 SAAADI. As processed by the authors: Reference gene primer amplification gave nucleated cell count estimates. Sequencing was performed with immunoSEQ multiplex PCR; in TCRdb, only in-frame clones are kept and a portion is missing. That table supplies the V and J calls and clone size; D and trimming were determined from the DNA. Found here are about 250,000 clones, roughly nine tenths of them singletons; the top ten hold under 2%. This sequence originates from a woman in her sixties or seventies who had recovered from COVID-19. The chain has TRBV10-2 and TRBJ2-2, with 14 bases fitting TRBD2. Sequenced: peripheral blood. The CDR3 loop is CASRETSGGAVAGELFF. In nucleotides, the CDR3 is TGCGCCAGCAGGGAGACTAGCGGGGGGGCCGTCGCCGGGGAGCTGTTTTTT.